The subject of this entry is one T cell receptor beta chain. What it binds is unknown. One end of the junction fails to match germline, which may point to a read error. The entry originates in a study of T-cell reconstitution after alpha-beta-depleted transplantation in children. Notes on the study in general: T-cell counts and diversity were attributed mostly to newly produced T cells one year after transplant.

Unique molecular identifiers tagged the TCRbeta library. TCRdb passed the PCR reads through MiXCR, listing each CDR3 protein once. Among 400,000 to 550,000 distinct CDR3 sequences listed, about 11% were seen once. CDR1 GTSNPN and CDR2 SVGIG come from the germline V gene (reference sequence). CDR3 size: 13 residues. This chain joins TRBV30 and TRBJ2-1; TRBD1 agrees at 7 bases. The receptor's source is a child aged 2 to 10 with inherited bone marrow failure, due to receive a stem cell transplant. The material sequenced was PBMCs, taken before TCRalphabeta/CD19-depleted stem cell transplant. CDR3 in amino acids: CDWSGDRVNEQFF. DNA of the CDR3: TGTGACTGGAGTGGAGACAGGGTCAATGAGCAGTTCTTC.